This paragraph covers one TCR beta chain sequence. What it binds is unknown. The sample originates from a study of PD-1 blockade in classical Hodgkin lymphoma. The V and J ends lost 0 bases and 5 bases respectively, with 8 bases between them. In germline, CDR1 is MNHEY, CDR2 SVGAGI. This CDR3 contains 14 residues. Produced via immunoSEQ multiplex PCR; TCRdb's table is partial and in-frame only. In the table there are tens of thousands of clones, 85% to 95% of which are singletons. The study's findings and limits: Prior to therapy, complete responders displayed diversity much like that of newly diagnosed patients. It was reported that newly diagnosed patients had less baseline TCR diversity than healthy donors.

All trial patients relapsed after autologous stem cell transplantation. This sample comprised peripheral blood mononuclear cells (PBMCs), obtained at baseline. This TCR came from a human donor with classical Hodgkin lymphoma. V is TRBV6-5 and J is TRBJ1-5, with a weak D call TRBD1 (6 bases). In DNA form, the CDR3 reads TGTGCCAGCAGTTACTCGACAGGATATCAGCCCCAGCATTTT. Residues: CASSYSTGYQPQHF.